This is a list of T cell receptor beta chains from one sample in a study of Ad26.COV2.S vaccination and SARS-CoV-2 variants. Using immunoSEQ multiplex PCR, the repertoire was profiled, and TCRdb retains in-frame clones only, with some absent. This sample has 410,000 or so clones, with over 80% found just once. Sequenced here: peripheral blood, sampled in a trial of Ad26.COV2.S vaccine versus placebo. The source is a person between 18 and 65 years old who received the Ad26.COV2.S COVID-19 vaccine or a placebo. The CDR3 runs from the conserved cysteine through the conserved F or W. The D gene is left open where the match is weak. Clone size, where shown, is once, few, many, or a class for clones that have expanded.

TRBJ2-1	-	-	TRBV19	CATATSSYNEQFF	TGTGCCACCGCTACGAGCTCCTACAATGAGCAGTTCTTC
TRBJ1-5	-	TRBD1	TRBV3-1/TRBV3-2	CASSPGGQGRVSNQPQHF	TGTGCCAGCAGCCCCGGGGGACAGGGTCGGGTTAGCAATCAGCCCCAGCATTTT
TRBJ2-3	-	-	TRBV14	CASSQGGAGLADTQYF	TGTGCCAGCAGCCAAGGGGGGGCCGGCCTGGCAGATACGCAGTATTTT
TRBJ2-2	-	TRBD1	TRBV29-1	CSVSDRVLAGELFF	TGCAGCGTTTCCGACAGGGTGTTAGCCGGGGAGCTGTTTTTT
TRBJ2-7	once	-	TRBV30	CAWSVEVDEQYF	TGTGCCTGGAGTGTAGAGGTCGACGAGCAGTACTTC
TRBJ2-7	-	-	TRBV9	CASSVDQGGYEQYF	TGTGCCAGCAGCGTAGACCAGGGGGGCTACGAGCAGTACTTC
TRBJ1-1	-	-	TRBV30	CAWKIGFRTEAFF	TGTGCCTGGAAAATAGGGTTTCGGACTGAAGCTTTCTTT
TRBJ2-1	once	TRBD2	TRBV30	CAWSIGGGALNEQFF	TGTGCCTGGAGTATTGGCGGGGGGGCCCTAAATGAGCAGTTCTTC
TRBJ2-7	-	-	TRBV11-2	CASSLRSRGGRWYEQYF	TGTGCCAGCAGCTTACGTAGTAGGGGGGGGCGGTGGTACGAGCAGTACTTC
TRBJ2-1	-	TRBD2	TRBV4-3	CASSQSGGGGNEQFF	TGCGCCAGCAGCCAAAGCGGGGGTGGGGGCAATGAGCAGTTCTTC
TRBJ1-2	-	-	TRBV7-8	CASSLGLRNYGYTF	TGTGCCAGCAGCTTAGGTCTTCGCAACTATGGCTACACCTTC
TRBJ2-7	-	-	TRBV5-5	CASSLGQGGKSYEQYF	TGTGCCAGCAGCTTGGGGCAGGGGGGAAAGTCCTACGAGCAGTACTTC
TRBJ2-1	-	-	TRBV7-2	CASSQGPDWDEQFF	TGTGCCAGCAGCCAGGGACCAGATTGGGATGAGCAGTTCTTC
TRBJ2-3	-	TRBD2	TRBV30	CAGSGGAYTQYF	TGTGCCGGTAGCGGGGGGGCGTATACGCAGTATTTT
TRBJ2-3	-	TRBD1	TRBV9	CASTVTGGITDTQYF	TGTGCCAGCACCGTAACAGGGGGCATAACAGATACGCAGTATTTT
TRBJ2-1	-	-	TRBV6-5	CASSYSIYPTSNEQFF	TGTGCCAGCAGTTACTCGATATATCCAACAAGCAATGAGCAGTTCTTC
TRBJ2-5	once	-	TRBV11-3	CASSYYKETQYF	TGTGCCAGCAGCTACTACAAAGAGACCCAGTACTTC
TRBJ2-7	-	TRBD1	TRBV7-9	CASSLRQGASEQYF	TGTGCCAGCAGCTTACGGCAGGGGGCAAGCGAGCAGTACTTC
TRBJ1-4	-	-	TRBV7-8	CASSLVGGDSLISEKLFF	TGTGCCAGCAGCTTAGTAGGCGGAGACTCTCTAATTTCGGAAAAACTGTTTTTT
TRBJ1-1	-	-	TRBV18	CASSPQAGSAFF	TGTGCCAGCTCACCACAGGCGGGAAGTGCTTTCTTT
TRBJ2-7	once	-	TRBV6-2/TRBV6-3	CASSYAGRNEQYF	TGTGCCAGCAGTTACGCAGGGAGGAACGAGCAGTACTTC
TRBJ2-5	-	TRBD2	TRBV11-2	CASSSQGGLDKETQYF	TGTGCCAGCAGCTCCCAAGGGGGACTAGATAAAGAGACCCAGTACTTC
TRBJ2-7	-	-	TRBV7-9	CASSPPGQGGREQYF	TGTGCCAGCAGCCCACCCGGGCAGGGCGGGCGCGAGCAGTACTTC
TRBJ2-1	-	TRBD2	TRBV7-2	CASSLVPTSGSYNEQFF	TGTGCCAGCAGCTTAGTCCCCACTAGCGGCTCCTACAATGAGCAGTTCTTC
TRBJ1-1	-	-	TRBV15	CATSLETYTEAFF	TGTGCCACCAGCCTTGAGACTTACACTGAAGCTTTCTTT
TRBJ1-2	-	-	TRBV5-4	CASSLDRAGGYTF	TGTGCCAGCAGCCTAGACCGGGCCGGGGGCTACACCTTC
TRBJ2-3	-	TRBD2	TRBV15	CATSRGSTSGRTDTQYF	TGTGCCACCAGCAGAGGATCGACTAGCGGACGCACAGATACGCAGTATTTT
TRBJ1-3	once	TRBD1	TRBV18	CASSPIGQGANTIYF	TGTGCCAGCTCACCGATTGGACAGGGGGCTAACACCATATATTTT
TRBJ1-2	-	TRBD1	TRBV10-3	CAINTGGLGYTF	TGTGCCATCAATACAGGGGGCCTTGGCTACACCTTC
TRBJ2-2	many	-	TRBV2	CASSEVRNTGELFF	TGTGCCAGCAGTGAAGTCAGAAACACCGGGGAGCTGTTTTTT
TRBJ1-2	-	-	TRBV7-9	CASSQFGFGGYTF	TGTGCCAGCAGTCAATTCGGGTTTGGTGGCTACACCTTC
TRBJ1-1	-	-	TRBV19	CASIGRGAEAFF	TGTGCCAGTATTGGCCGGGGGGCTGAAGCTTTCTTT
TRBJ2-3	-	TRBD2	TRBV9	CASSVAGLAGGLSADTQYF	TGTGCCAGCAGCGTAGCCGGACTAGCGGGGGGACTTTCGGCAGATACGCAGTATTTT
TRBJ2-1	-	TRBD2	TRBV4-1	CASSRRYGLAGFHNEQFF	TGCGCCAGCAGCCGGAGGTACGGACTAGCGGGGTTCCACAATGAGCAGTTCTTC
TRBJ1-1	-	-	TRBV12-3/TRBV12-4	CASSRGENTEAFF	TGTGCCAGCAGCCGAGGGGAGAACACTGAAGCTTTCTTT
TRBJ2-2	-	-	TRBV6-4	CASSEAFTGELFF	TGTGCCAGCAGTGAAGCCTTTACCGGGGAGCTGTTTTTT
TRBJ2-1	-	TRBD2	TRBV5-6	CASSLAGGFYNEQFF	TGTGCCAGCAGCTTGGCCGGGGGGTTCTACAATGAGCAGTTCTTC
TRBJ1-2	-	-	TRBV19	CASRNWGGDYGYTF	TGTGCCAGTAGGAACTGGGGCGGAGACTATGGCTACACCTTC
TRBJ1-6	-	-	TRBV19	CASSISGGPSPLHF	TGTGCCAGTAGTATTAGCGGGGGCCCATCACCCCTCCACTTT
TRBJ2-3	once	TRBD2	TRBV5-1	CASSLENRLAGGPVDTQYF	TGCGCCAGCAGCTTGGAAAATCGACTAGCGGGGGGGCCAGTGGATACGCAGTATTTT
TRBJ2-3	-	-	TRBV2	CASSGVAGPSTDTQYF	TGTGCCAGCAGTGGTGTCGCAGGACCAAGCACAGATACGCAGTATTTT
TRBJ2-7	-	-	TRBV30	CAWSVLFYEQYF	TGTGCCTGGAGTGTACTTTTTTACGAGCAGTACTTC
TRBJ1-2	-	-	TRBV6-5	CASSYSVAGRGGYTF	TGTGCCAGCAGTTACTCGGTCGCAGGCCGGGGTGGCTACACCTTC
TRBJ2-5	once	-	TRBV4-1	CASSPQLVGIQETQYF	TGCGCCAGCAGCCCCCAACTAGTGGGCATCCAAGAGACCCAGTACTTC
TRBJ2-7	-	TRBD1	TRBV29-1	CSVRQGLSYEQYF	TGCAGCGTGCGACAGGGGCTTTCCTACGAGCAGTACTTC
TRBJ2-4	-	TRBD2	TRBV29-1	CSVRGGKTKNIQYF	TGCAGCGTTCGGGGGGGAAAGACCAAAAACATTCAGTACTTC
TRBJ1-4	-	TRBD1	TRBV9	CASSPRTGLNVELFF	TGTGCCAGCAGCCCAAGGACAGGGCTTAATGTGGAACTGTTTTTT
TRBJ2-3	-	-	TRBV6-2/TRBV6-3	CASSYLFTSTDTQYF	TGTGCCAGCAGTTACCTTTTCACTAGCACAGATACGCAGTATTTT
TRBJ1-5	-	-	TRBV11-2	CASSSHITYSNQPQHF	TGTGCCAGCAGCAGCCATATAACCTATAGCAATCAGCCCCAGCATTTT
TRBJ2-7	-	-	TRBV18	CASSPQGKRDGEQYF	TGTGCCAGCTCACCACAGGGGAAACGGGACGGCGAGCAGTACTTC
TRBJ1-2	-	TRBD1	TRBV11-2	CASSSIGTVTRGNYGYTF	TGTGCCAGCAGCTCTATAGGGACAGTCACCCGGGGGAACTATGGCTACACCTTC
TRBJ1-4	-	-	TRBV6-5	CASSIQGRNEKLFF	TGTGCCAGCAGTATACAGGGAAGAAATGAAAAACTGTTTTTT
TRBJ1-1	-	-	TRBV4-3	CASSLHRLNTEAFF	TGCGCCAGCAGCCTCCACAGATTGAACACTGAAGCTTTCTTT
TRBJ2-3	-	-	TRBV7-9	CASSFPATGSTDTQYF	TGTGCCAGCAGCTTCCCGGCGACGGGTAGCACAGATACGCAGTATTTT
TRBJ1-1	-	-	TRBV25-1	CASSEYLPGFTEAFF	TGTGCCAGCAGTGAATATCTTCCAGGGTTCACTGAAGCTTTCTTT
TRBJ2-7	-	-	TRBV7-6	CASSPTGSYEQYF	TGTGCCAGCAGCCCCACTGGCAGCTACGAGCAGTACTTC
TRBJ2-4	-	-	TRBV11-2	CASSSGLENIQYF	TGTGCCAGCAGCTCCGGACTGGAAAACATTCAGTACTTC
TRBJ1-1	once	-	TRBV29-1	CSASPVRSFAEAFF	TGCAGCGCAAGTCCGGTCAGATCTTTCGCTGAAGCTTTCTTT
TRBJ1-2	-	-	TRBV11-2	CASSLVGVGYTF	TGTGCCAGCAGCTTAGTAGGGGTCGGCTACACCTTC